Below, 11 T cell receptor beta chains from the same sample are listed, as sequenced in a study of blood T cell repertoires in COVID-19. The protocol was immunoSEQ multiplex PCR, while the TCRdb copy is restricted to in-frame clones and leaves out a portion. The sample includes around 310,000 clones, about 88% seen only once; the top ten take under 15%. Material: peripheral blood. These receptors originate from a woman aged 55-75 years with acute or convalescent COVID-19.

The chain is built from TRBV6-5 and TRBJ2-3; D is undetermined. Germline lookup yields CDR1 MNHEY and CDR2 SVGAGI. CDR3 length: 16 residues. The V end was cut by 0 bases, the J end by 0 bases, with 10 bases between. Written as DNA, the CDR3 is TGTGCCAGCAGTTACTCGTGGGCAATTAGCACAGATACGCAGTATTTT. Its protein is CASSYSWAISTDTQYF.

This rearrangement joins TRBV6-4 to TRBJ2-2, with D perhaps matching TRBD2 (6 bases). The CDR3 length is 15 residues. Germline CDR1 MRHNA, CDR2 SNTAGT. The V and J ends lost 2 bases and 1 base respectively, with 8 bases between them. The CDR3 bases are TGTGCCAGCAGTGACAAGGGAGGGAACACCGGGGAGCTGTTTTTT. Its translation: CASSDKGGNTGELFF.

The chain has TRBV19 and TRBJ1-6; a weak D match, TRBD1 (6 bases). Looked up from germline, CDR1 is LNHDA and CDR2 is SQIVND (reference sequence). V lost 6 bases and J lost 5, with 14 bases in between. The CDR3 covers 15 residues. The chain's CDR3 is CASRTTGRHNSPLHF. The CDR3 nucleotides read TGTGCCAGTAGGACAACAGGGCGCCATAATTCACCCCTCCACTTT.

This chain joins TRBV27 and TRBJ2-7, with D tentatively TRBD2 (6 bases). CDR1 is MNHEY and CDR2 is SMNVEV in the germline V gene (reference sequence). This CDR3 comprises 14 residues. V was trimmed by 7 bases and J by 1 base, leaving 14 bases between them. The CDR3 protein is CASTGGSGSYEQYF. CDR3 DNA sequence: TGTGCCAGCACCGGTGGGAGCGGGTCCTACGAGCAGTACTTC.

V and J are TRBV5-1 and TRBJ2-2, with TRBD2 matching over 12 bases. Trimming removed 1 base from V and 7 bases from J; junction bases left unmatched: 8. The CDR3 runs 17 residues. The germline CDR1 and CDR2 sequences are SGHRS and YFSETQ. CDR3 region: CASSLPASGGAHGELFF. The DNA for the CDR3 is TGCGCCAGCAGCTTGCCCGCTAGCGGGGGGGCCCACGGGGAGCTGTTTTTT.

Turning to this clone: Germline is not matched at one junction end, which may reflect a read error. The gene calls are TRBV20-1 and TRBJ2-7; D is possibly TRBD1 (6 bases). The CDR3 sequence is 8 residues long. Germline V gene lookup returns CDR1 DFQATT and CDR2 SNEGSKA (reference sequence). In DNA, the CDR3 is TGCAGTGGGGGGCCCTGGACGTTC. Residues: CSGGPWTF.

The chain couples TRBV9 to TRBJ2-7, with 9 bases matching TRBD1. The junction had 3 bases not matched to a gene; V was cut back by 0 bases and J by 5 bases. The CDR3 loop spans 14 amino acids. CDR1 SGDLS and CDR2 YYNGEE come from the germline V gene. The CDR3 spells CASSVGDRDHEQYF. CDR3 nucleotides: TGTGCCAGCAGCGTAGGGGACAGGGACCACGAGCAGTACTTC.

Remarks on this clone: The junction departs from the called germline gene at one end, perhaps through a read error. The V and J genes are TRBV3-1 (or the pseudogene TRBV3-2) and TRBJ2-5; TRBD2 aligns across 15 bases. CDR1 LGHDT and CDR2 YNNKEL come from the germline V gene (reference sequence). The CDR3 loop spans 14 amino acids. CDR3 sequence: CASSPGLAGGPTHF. The CDR3 bases are TGTGCCAGCAGCCCGGGACTAGCGGGAGGCCCCACCCACTTC.

V usage is TRBV19 and J usage is TRBJ1-5, with 10 bases aligning to TRBD1. CDR3 size: 16 residues. Germline CDR1 is LNHDA and CDR2 is SQIVND (reference sequence). Trimming at V came to 6 bases and at J to 2 bases, leaving 7 bases not matched to a gene. CDR3 region: CASRGDRGAGNQPQHF. CDR3 DNA: TGTGCCAGTAGAGGGGACAGGGGAGCGGGCAATCAGCCCCAGCATTTT.

The chain joins TRBV30 to TRBJ1-5; D gene uncertain. V was trimmed by 0 bases and J by 1 base, leaving 7 bases between them. The CDR3 covers 14 residues. The germline CDR1 and CDR2 sequences are GTSNPN and SVGIG (reference sequence). This chain's CDR3 is CAWSVWLSNQPQHF. As DNA, the CDR3 is TGTGCCTGGAGTGTTTGGCTCAGCAATCAGCCCCAGCATTTT.

The chain combines TRBV25-1 with TRBJ2-7; 10 nucleotides match TRBD1. CDR1 and CDR2 (germline): MGHDK, SYGVNS. This CDR3 spans 16 amino acids. Trimming took 5 bases from V and 1 from J; bases not matched to a gene: 8. CDR3 nucleotide sequence: TGTGCCAGCAGTCCCTCCGACAGGGGGCGATCCTACGAGCAGTACTTC. This codes for CASSPSDRGRSYEQYF.